The 15 T cell receptor beta chains below come from one sample, sequenced in a study of blood T cells in healthy people across ages. A J-beta primer mix and a sample-barcoded 5' primer were used in a second PCR of about 6 to 12 cycles. TCRdb fed the 5' RACE reads into MiXCR, producing one record per CDR3 protein. The sample has some 880,000 distinct CDR3 sequences, approximately 35% seen once. The sample was blood. Source of these receptors: a man aged 18 to 35 in good health.

The rearrangement joins TRBV2 to TRBJ2-2; 10 positions agree with TRBD2. Germline trimming cut 6 bases from V and 4 bases from J; bases unmatched to any gene: 2. In germline, CDR1 is SNHLY, CDR2 FYNNEI. The CDR3 runs 14 residues. CDR3 loop: CASRASGGTGELFF. The CDR3 nucleotides are TGTGCCAGCAGGGCTAGCGGGGGCACCGGGGAGCTGTTTTTT. Using reference TRBV2 and TRBJ2-2 for the parts outside the CDR3, the full variable domain is EPEVTQTPSHQVTQMGQEVILRCVPISNHLYFYWYRQILGQKVEFLVSFYNNEISEKSEIFDDQFSVERPDGSNFTLKIRSTKLEDSAMYFCASRASGGTGELFFGEGSRLTVL.

The sample holds many counts of this clonotype. The CDR3 loop is CASSDRDREGYGYTF. The CDR3 bases are TGTGCCAGCAGTGACCGGGACAGGGAGGGCTATGGCTACACCTTC. The chain employs TRBV12-3 or TRBV12-4 and TRBJ1-2; 9 bases are shared with TRBD1. The CDR3 extends over 15 amino acids. V dropped 5 bases and J dropped 4; count of bases not matched to a gene: 8.

This clonotype was counted a single time. The junction departs from the called germline gene at one end, perhaps through a read error. The gene calls are TRBV5-1 and TRBJ1-1; D gene ambiguous. The CDR3 is 14 amino acids. The V gene's germline CDR1 is SGHRS and CDR2 YFSETQ. In DNA form, the CDR3 reads TGCACCAGCAGCCCTTTCACGACACACACTGAAGCTTTCTTT. It codes for CTSSPFTTHTEAFF.

V gene TRBV30 combines with J gene TRBJ1-2; D perhaps matches TRBD1 (5 bases). CDR1 is GTSNPN, CDR2 SVGIG, per germline (reference sequence). V gave up 4 bases and J gave up 6 bases, with 15 bases separating them. The CDR3 length is 13 residues. CDR3 residues: CAWTWARANGYTF. The CDR3, as DNA: TGTGCCTGGACTTGGGCCAGGGCCAATGGCTACACCTTC. Based on the CDR3 plus reference TRBV30 and TRBJ1-2, the full variable domain is SQTIHQWPATLVQPVGSPLSLECTVEGTSNPNLYWYRQAAGRGLQLLFYSVGIGQISSEVPQNLSASRPQDRQFILSSKKLLLSDSGFYLCAWTWARANGYTFGSGTRLTVV.

This clonotype was seen a handful of times. The chain links TRBV11-2 to TRBJ1-2; 9 bases are a match to TRBD1. The length of the CDR3 is 14 residues. With V trimmed by 3 bases and J by 4 bases, 3 bases remained unmatched. Germline lookup yields CDR1 SGHAT and CDR2 FQNNGV. DNA for the CDR3: TGTGCCAGCAGCTTTGGGACAGGGCTCTATGGCTACACCTTC. Translated, it gives CASSFGTGLYGYTF.

The chain employs TRBV27 and TRBJ1-5; maybe TRBD1 (6 bases). Per the germline V gene, CDR1 is MNHEY and CDR2 is SMNVEV (reference sequence). Trimming stripped 2 bases from V and 6 bases from J, with 14 bases between. The CDR3 has 15 amino acids. CDR3 residues: CASSLTSWGLQPQHF. In DNA, the CDR3 is TGTGCCAGCAGTTTAACGAGCTGGGGGCTTCAGCCCCAGCATTTT.

In its sample, this clonotype was seen a few times. The chain uses TRBV2 and TRBJ1-1; D may be TRBD1 (5 bases). Germline CDR1 reads SNHLY; CDR2 reads FYNNEI. V lost 7 bases and J 11 bases, leaving 11 bases between the germline ends. The CDR3 length is 10 residues. CDR3 sequence (DNA): TGTGCCAGCATTGGAGGGGCGGCTTTCTTT. Amino acids: CASIGGAAFF.

This chain links TRBV6-5 with TRBJ2-4; the match to TRBD1 covers 12 bases. The DNA end is more similar to TRBJ2-7, so the J call may be wrong. The germline V gene encodes CDR1 MNHEY and CDR2 SVGAGI. CDR3 length equals 18 residues. Here the CDR3 reads CASSSHHGTGGRSYEQYF. The CDR3 nucleotides are TGTGCCAGCAGTTCCCATCACGGGACAGGGGGCAGGTCCTACGAGCAGTACTTC.

This clonotype was counted once. This may arise from a read error, as a much more abundant clone is one base away. The chain recombines TRBV4-3 with TRBJ2-1, with D possibly being TRBD2 (5 bases). The CDR3 sequence is 14 residues long. CDR1 is LGHNA, CDR2 YSLEER, per germline. Written as DNA, the CDR3 is TGCGCCAGCAGCCACCACACGGGGTTCAATGGGCAGTTCTTC. Translating it yields CASSHHTGFNGQFF.

The chain uses TRBV10-3 and TRBJ2-6; TRBD2 agrees at 12 bases. V lost 4 bases and J lost 4; bases outside the gene matches: 8. The CDR3 runs 18 residues. Germline lookup yields CDR1 ENHRY and CDR2 SYGVKD. CDR3 loop: CAISGTSGNKPGANVLTF. The CDR3 bases are TGTGCCATCAGTGGGACTAGCGGGAATAAACCCGGGGCCAACGTCCTGACTTTC.

Ten or more counts support this clonotype. The CDR3 loop reads CSDGSSYEQYF. CDR3 sequence (DNA): TGCAGCGATGGTAGCTCCTACGAGCAGTACTTC. V is TRBV29-1 and J is TRBJ2-7; D is unclear. V shed 7 bases and J shed 0 bases, with 7 bases lying between them. Germline CDR1 and CDR2: SQVTM and ANQGSEA. CDR3 length equals 11 residues.

This clonotype was detected a few times. The V call is TRBV4-3, the J call TRBJ2-7; D is perhaps TRBD2 (6 bases). This CDR3 region has 17 residues. Germline lookup yields CDR1 LGHNA and CDR2 YSLEER. The ends were cut back, 1 base at V and 7 bases at J, with 23 bases in the middle. The CDR3 reads CASSQGPITGEYNEQYF. In DNA, the CDR3 is TGCGCCAGCAGCCAAGGGCCGATAACGGGGGAGTACAATGAGCAGTACTTC.

J is TRBJ2-5 and V is TRBV27; D is possibly TRBD1 or TRBD2 (6 bases each). The CDR3 covers 15 residues. Between the trimmed V and J ends, which lost 4 bases and 11 bases, there was a span of 23 bases. Germline V gene data show CDR1 as MNHEY and CDR2 as SMNVEV (reference sequence). CDR3 in amino acids: CASSYEGGSGYEQYF. CDR3 in DNA: TGTGCCAGCAGTTATGAGGGGGGTAGTGGTTATGAGCAGTACTTC.

About this clonotype itself: This sequence may be a read error, since a much larger clone differs from it by one base. The gene calls are TRBV7-2 and TRBJ1-2; 7 nucleotides agree with TRBD1. Per the germline V gene, CDR1 is SGHTA and CDR2 is FQGNSA. This CDR3 region has 13 residues. The CDR3 region is CASSLADRDGHTF. The CDR3 DNA follows: TGTGCCAGCAGCCTAGCAGACAGGGACGGCCACACCTTC.

The V and J genes are TRBV3-1 and TRBJ1-5, with D unresolved. The CDR3 sequence is 14 residues long. V was clipped by 0 bases and J by 4 bases, with 7 bases between them. CDR1 is LGHDT and CDR2 is YNNKEL in the germline V gene (reference sequence). In DNA form, the CDR3 reads TGTGCCAGCAGCCAAGAATTTCAGAATCAGCCCCAGCATTTT. Protein product: CASSQEFQNQPQHF.